What follows is one T cell receptor (beta chain) and its context. Its antigen is unknown. The germline V and J ends were trimmed by 8 bases and 0 bases, with 14 bases remaining between them. The CDR3 is 16 residues long. Germline lookup yields CDR1 ENHRY and CDR2 SYGVKD. Investigators profiled TCR beta VDJ and CDR3 from genomic DNA template. TCRdb re-analysed the reads in MiXCR, keeping a single row per CDR3 protein. Of a few hundred thousand distinct CDR3 sequences in the sample, around 33% were seen once. The sample belongs to a study of CD8+CD57+ T cells in acquired aplastic anemia. In patients chosen for sequencing, flow cytometry had shown CD8+CD57+ cell expansion. Study-wide findings and caveats: Approximately 28 CD8+ CDR3 sequences were shared between patients and controls.

The gene calls are TRBV10-3 and TRBJ1-6; D might be TRBD1 (6 bases). The clonotype originates from a human donor with aplastic anemia. The sample comprised sorted CD4+, CD8+, or CD8+CD57+ T cells (not recorded which) from PBMCs. CDR3 nucleotide sequence: TGTGCCATCTCCGAACAGGGAAGCTCCTATAATTCACCCCTCCACTTT. Encoded protein: CAISEQGSSYNSPLHF.